This paragraph reports one T cell receptor (beta chain). This specimen comes from a study of cytomegalovirus exposure and HLA in healthy donors. This PCR relied on a set of 60 Vbeta primers and 13 Jbeta primers. Clones were sequenced by immunoSEQ multiplex PCR, and TCRdb holds only the in-frame ones, with some missing. This sample has 89,000 or so clones; roughly 73% occur once, and the top ten carry around 2%. Trimming took 1 base from V and 2 from J, leaving 12 bases between them. Germline V gives CDR1 SNHLY, CDR2 FYNNEI. The CDR3 has 16 residues. This rearrangement joins TRBV2 to TRBJ1-5, with D possibly matching TRBD1 (5 bases). This TCR was recovered from a boy between 10 and 17 years old in good health and CMV-seronegative. Sequencing used PBMCs. The CDR3 sequence: CASSEGQGYRNQPQHF. For the CDR3, the DNA is TGTGCCAGCAGTGAAGGGCAGGGTTATCGCAATCAGCCCCAGCATTTT.